Each of the 27 T cell receptor beta chains below was sequenced from the same sample in a study of Tregs in tolerant kidney transplant recipients. The assay was immunoSEQ multiplex PCR, and TCRdb's table has in-frame clones only and misses some. This table holds about 30,000 clones. Sequences were derived from CD8+ T cells from blood, sampled before the transplant. The receptors shown here come from a human donor who received a combined kidney and bone marrow transplant.

Points on this clone: The read stops 3 residues short of the end of the CDR3; the missing end is completed from the germline J gene. This sequence joins TRBV19 and TRBJ1-5; 9 nucleotides line up with TRBD1. With 7 bases clipped from V and 3 bases from J, the junction kept 10 bases outside the gene matches. The germline CDR1 and CDR2 sequences are LNHDA and SQIVND (reference sequence). The CDR3 length is 16 residues. Partial CDR3 DNA: TGTGCCAGTAAGGAGCAACAGGGGGCGGTCAATCAGCCC. It codes for CASKEQQGAVNQP. The whole CDR3 protein is CASKEQQGAVNQPQHF.

Of note for this clone: The CDR3 extends 3 residues past the end of the read, so its final part is completed from the germline J gene. V and J are TRBV13 and TRBJ2-1, with 9 bases lining up with TRBD2. V lost 3 bases and J lost 4; bases outside the gene matches: 4. Germline V lookup: CDR1 PRHDT, CDR2 FYEKMQ (reference sequence). The CDR3 is made up of 15 amino acids. The CDR3 loop is CASSFPAGGYNEQFF. The DNA read from the CDR3 is TGTGCCAGCAGCTTCCCCGCGGGAGGGTACAATGAG.

As for this clone: The CDR3 is cut off 3 residues early in the read; its end comes from the germline J gene. The chain combines TRBV7-2 with TRBJ1-5; possible D gene TRBD1, 5 bases. Germline CDR1 SGHTA, CDR2 FQGNSA. The CDR3 has 13 amino acids. Trimming removed 1 base from V and 5 bases from J, with 6 bases in between. The CDR3 region is CASSLEGYQPQHF. The CDR3 DNA, read in part, is TGTGCCAGCAGCTTAGAGGGGTATCAGCCC.

Of note for this clone: The read gets to within 3 residues of the CDR3 end, and the germline J gene fills in the rest. The V gene is TRBV19, the J gene TRBJ2-1; D gene uncertain. V was pared by 0 bases and J by 8 bases, with 14 bases between. This CDR3 spans 15 amino acids. Germline V gene lookup returns CDR1 LNHDA and CDR2 SQIVND (reference sequence). Partial CDR3 DNA: TGTGCCAGTAGTATAGATCTCGCGGATCTTGATGAG. Protein sequence: CASSIDLADLDE. The entire CDR3 protein is CASSIDLADLDEQFF.

Details on this clone: The read ends 3 residues early relative to the CDR3; the germline J gene fills the gap. This chain connects TRBV29-1 to TRBJ2-5; D might be TRBD1 (6 bases). V lost 3 bases and J lost 2, with 22 bases in between. The V gene's germline CDR1 is SQVTM and CDR2 ANQGSEA. There are 17 residues in the CDR3. The CDR3: CSVDRGELGKNQETQYF. The part of the CDR3 DNA that was read is TGCAGCGTTGACAGGGGAGAACTAGGGAAAAATCAAGAGACC. The whole variable domain, filled in from reference TRBV29-1 and TRBJ2-5, reads SAVISQKPSRDICQRGTSLTIQCQVDSQVTMMFWYRQQPGQSLTLIATANQGSEATYESGFVIDKFPISRPNLTFSTLTVSNMSPEDSSIYLCSVDRGELGKNQETQYFGPGTRLLVL.

Turning to this clone: Read sequence stops 3 residues before the CDR3 end, and the germline J gene provides the missing end. This rearrangement joins TRBV19 to TRBJ1-4; D might be TRBD1 (5 bases). The CDR3 is made up of 17 amino acids. Trimming cost V 5 bases and J 0 bases, with 16 bases left between them. Germline V gene sequence: CDR1 LNHDA, CDR2 SQIVND (reference sequence). The CDR3 protein is CASSVGGRRSTNEKLFF. The CDR3 DNA, read in part, is TGTGCCAGTAGTGTCGGGGGTAGGAGGTCAACTAATGAAAAA.

Worth noting for this clone: The CDR3 end lies 3 residues beyond the end of the read and is filled in from the germline J gene. The chain uses TRBV2 and TRBJ2-7; D might be TRBD1 (6 bases). V lost 6 bases and J 4 bases, leaving 10 bases between the germline ends. Germline V lookup: CDR1 SNHLY, CDR2 FYNNEI. The CDR3 has 12 residues. CDR3 DNA (partial): TGTGCCAGCAGGGACAGCTATTACGAG. Its translation: CASRDSYYE. Given in full, the CDR3 is CASRDSYYEQYF.

For this clone: The CDR3 goes on 3 residues after the read ends, and that part is filled in from the germline J gene. The chain joins TRBV7-9 to TRBJ1-1; D remains ambiguous. Trimming shortened V by 1 base and J by 7 bases, and 10 bases separated the two germline ends. CDR1 and CDR2 from the germline V gene are SEHNR and FQNEAQ (reference sequence). CDR3 size: 13 residues. CDR3 in amino acids: CASSLVSLNEAFF. The sequenced CDR3 bases are TGTGCCAGCAGCTTAGTTTCGTTAAATGAA.

About this clone itself: The read terminates 3 residues ahead of where the CDR3 ends, so the germline J gene completes it. The V and J genes are TRBV18 and TRBJ2-1; 8 positions agree with TRBD1. CDR1 and CDR2 (germline): KGHSH, LQKENI. This CDR3 region has 14 residues. V shed 6 bases, J shed 5 bases, and the junction held 6 bases outside the gene matches. This chain's CDR3 is CASSWTGSDNEQFF. Partial CDR3 DNA: TGTGCCAGCTCCTGGACAGGGTCGGACAATGAG.

Worth noting for this clone: The CDR3 is cut off 3 residues early in the read; its end comes from the germline J gene. The V gene is TRBV11-2, the J gene TRBJ2-1; D is uncertain. CDR1 and CDR2 from the germline V gene are SGHAT and FQNNGV. The CDR3 is 14 amino acids. V lost 6 bases and J lost 4, with 13 bases in between. The CDR3 sequence: CASSLKDGYNEQFF. Incomplete CDR3 DNA: TGTGCCAGCAGTTTAAAAGACGGGTACAATGAG.

A note on this clone: The read falls 3 residues short of the CDR3 end, and the missing part is taken from the germline J gene. The chain is built from TRBV7-9 and TRBJ2-7; TRBD2 aligns across 9 bases. Unmatched junction bases numbered 3, after V lost 2 bases and J lost 1 base. The germline V gene has CDR1 SEHNR and CDR2 FQNEAQ (reference sequence). This CDR3 has 15 amino acids. This chain's CDR3 is CASSLPSGMSYEQYF. The DNA read from the CDR3 is TGTGCCAGCAGCTTACCTAGCGGGATGTCCTACGAG.

Comment on this clone: The read ends 3 residues before the CDR3 terminus; that terminus is restored from the germline J gene. The gene calls are TRBV29-1 and TRBJ2-7, with 8 positions matching TRBD1. Germline V lookup: CDR1 SQVTM, CDR2 ANQGSEA. Losses at the gene ends were 6 bases for V and 6 bases for J; bases not matched to a gene: 7. The CDR3 runs to 12 residues. Partial CDR3 DNA: TGCAGCGTACCCCAGGGGGCGGGCGAG. Its translation: CSVPQGAGE. The entire CDR3 is CSVPQGAGEQYF.

A word on this clone: The CDR3 is cut off 3 residues early in the read; its end comes from the germline J gene. The chain combines TRBV7-9 with TRBJ2-1; D gene unclear. CDR3 length: 14 residues. CDR1 is SEHNR and CDR2 is FQNEAQ in the germline V gene (reference sequence). V shed 0 bases and J shed 5 bases, with 8 bases lying between them. Incomplete CDR3 DNA: TGTGCCAGCAGCTTAGCTCTAAAAAACAATGAG. This sequence encodes CASSLALKNNE. Given in full, the CDR3 is CASSLALKNNEQFF.

On this clone itself: With the read ending 3 residues before the CDR3 end, the germline J gene is used to fill in that end. The chain combines TRBV2 with TRBJ2-7; 11 bases line up with TRBD2. The ends lost 7 bases at V and 3 bases at J; junction bases unmatched: 5. This CDR3 contains 14 residues. CDR1 SNHLY and CDR2 FYNNEI come from the germline V gene. CDR3 DNA (partial): TGTGCCAGCACACTAGCGGGAGAAAACTACGAG. Translating gives CASTLAGENYE. The complete CDR3 protein is CASTLAGENYEQYF.

A remark on this clone: The read ends 3 residues before the CDR3 terminus; that terminus is restored from the germline J gene. The gene calls are TRBV5-5 and TRBJ2-7, with TRBD1 as a possible D gene (5 bases). The germline V gene has CDR1 SGHKS and CDR2 YYEKEE (reference sequence). Trimming pared 4 bases from V and 5 bases from J, leaving 19 bases between. CDR3 size: 15 residues. CDR3 amino acids: CASSHDSFVTDEQYF. The covered CDR3 bases are TGTGCCAGCAGCCATGACAGTTTCGTCACTGACGAG.

Comments on this clone: The read stops 3 residues short of the end of the CDR3; the missing end is completed from the germline J gene. V gene TRBV20-1 combines with J gene TRBJ1-4; D may be TRBD1 (5 bases). Trimming removed 0 bases at V and 0 bases at J, with 20 bases between. Per germline, CDR1 DFQATT and CDR2 SNEGSKA (reference sequence). This CDR3 is 19 amino acids long. CDR3 DNA, as far as it was read: TGCAGTGCTAGAGATCCGCTGTCGGGGGGAGGTCCAACTAATGAAAAA. The encoded protein is CSARDPLSGGGPTNEK. The full CDR3 protein reads CSARDPLSGGGPTNEKLFF.

Comments on this clone: The sequence runs out 3 residues before the end of the CDR3; the remainder is reconstructed from the germline J gene. V usage is TRBV11-2 and J usage is TRBJ2-5, with a weak D call TRBD2 (5 bases). Germline V gene sequence: CDR1 SGHAT, CDR2 FQNNGV. V lost 4 bases and J lost 5, with 17 bases in between. This CDR3 is built from 15 residues. The CDR3 here is CASSYSGSGEETQYF. Incomplete CDR3 DNA: TGTGCCAGCAGCTATAGTGGTTCCGGGGAGGAGACC.

In regard to this clone: The observed sequence ends 3 residues before the CDR3 terminus, with the missing tail filled in from the germline J gene. The rearrangement uses TRBV19 and TRBJ2-7; 7 bases match TRBD1. Germline V gene sequence: CDR1 LNHDA, CDR2 SQIVND (reference sequence). V shed 5 bases, J shed 4 bases, and the junction held 2 bases outside the gene matches. The CDR3 contains 12 residues. The CDR3 is CASSSTGYEQYF. The covered CDR3 bases are TGTGCCAGTAGTTCGACAGGGTACGAG.

A remark on this clone: Mismatch with germline at one junction end may stem from a read error. The read terminates 3 residues before the CDR3 end, so the remaining end is supplied by the germline J gene. The J gene is TRBJ1-4, the V gene TRBV4-2; no clear D gene. Germline V CDR1 and CDR2: LGHNA, YNFKEQ. CDR3 size: 16 residues. This CDR3 reads CASSQDPSPTNEKLFF. The CDR3 bases that were read are TGCGCCAGCAGCCAAGACCCTAGCCCAACTAATGAAAAA.

Incomplete CDR3 DNA: TGCGCCAGCAGCTTGGGGACAGGAGTTTACCTCTACGAG. The encoded protein is CASSLGTGVYLYE. The full CDR3 protein is CASSLGTGVYLYEQYF. V gene TRBV5-1 combines with J gene TRBJ2-7; 7 bases match TRBD1. The sequenced fragment ends 3 residues before the CDR3 boundary, so the rest is inferred from the germline J gene. There are 16 residues in the CDR3. With 0 bases clipped from V and 3 bases from J, the junction kept 9 bases outside the gene matches. CDR1 and CDR2 (germline): SGHRS, YFSETQ.

Of note for this clone: The read terminates 3 residues before the CDR3 end, so the remaining end is supplied by the germline J gene. The gene calls are TRBV29-1 and TRBJ1-2; tentative D call: TRBD1 (6 bases). CDR1 is SQVTM and CDR2 is ANQGSEA in the germline V gene. This CDR3 has 12 amino acids. The CDR3 bases that were read are TGCAGCGTTGTGTCAGGGGTTGACGGC. Translating gives CSVVSGVDG. The entire CDR3 is CSVVSGVDGYTF.

In the case of this clone: Sequencing ends 3 residues short of the CDR3 end; the germline J gene provides the rest. This chain links TRBV19 with TRBJ2-1, with 9 bases aligning to TRBD1. Looked up from germline, CDR1 is LNHDA and CDR2 is SQIVND (reference sequence). The J segment lost 8 bases and the V segment lost 6 bases, leaving 8 bases of the junction unmatched. CDR3 length: 14 residues. Incomplete CDR3 DNA: TGTGCCAGTAGCACAGGGGGCGGATCCCATGAG. It specifies CASSTGGGSHE. The CDR3, in full, reads CASSTGGGSHEQFF. Supplemented by reference TRBV19 and TRBJ2-1, the full variable domain reads DGGITQSPKYLFRKEGQNVTLSCEQNLNHDAMYWYRQDPGQGLRLIYYSQIVNDFQKGDIAEGYSVSREKKESFPLTVTSAQKNPTAFYLCASSTGGGSHEQFFGPGTRLTVL.

The sequenced CDR3 bases are TGTGCCAGCAGTGATCCCTACGGGGCAGGGGAAGGCAGCACTGAA. This sequence encodes CASSDPYGAGEGSTE. The whole CDR3 reads CASSDPYGAGEGSTEAFF. The chain is built from TRBV2 and TRBJ1-1; a weak D match, TRBD1 (6 bases). The read stops 3 residues short of the end of the CDR3; the missing end is completed from the germline J gene. The germline V gene encodes CDR1 SNHLY and CDR2 FYNNEI. Trimming stripped 3 bases from V and 4 bases from J, with 24 bases between. The length of the CDR3 is 18 residues.

Remarks on this clone: The sequenced fragment ends 3 residues before the CDR3 boundary, so the rest is inferred from the germline J gene. The genes are TRBV18 and TRBJ1-3, with D unresolved. CDR1 is KGHSH, CDR2 LQKENI, per germline. V was clipped by 5 bases and J by 0 bases, with 11 bases between them. This CDR3 spans 15 amino acids. CDR3 sequence: CASSSGGDSGNTIYF. The covered CDR3 bases are TGTGCCAGCTCATCGGGCGGGGACTCTGGAAACACC.

Notes on this clone: The read ends 3 residues shy of where the CDR3 ends; the end is completed using the germline J gene. V is TRBV19 and J is TRBJ2-2; D is possibly TRBD2 (6 bases). With 5 bases removed from V and 4 bases from J, the gap between germline ends came to 14 bases. Germline CDR1 LNHDA, CDR2 SQIVND (reference sequence). The CDR3 consists of 15 residues. The CDR3 spells CASSGLRDSTGELFF. CDR3 DNA, as far as it was read: TGTGCCAGTAGTGGTCTCCGGGACTCCACCGGGGAG.

For this clone: The missing CDR3 end, 3 residues past where the read stops, is filled in from the germline J gene. This sequence joins TRBV19 and TRBJ2-7; 13 positions agree with TRBD2. V lost 4 bases, J lost 3 bases, and 3 bases stayed unmatched. The CDR3 is 15 residues long. Germline V gives CDR1 LNHDA, CDR2 SQIVND (reference sequence). The CDR3 here is CASSKGTSGNYEQYF. CDR3 bases read: TGTGCCAGTAGTAAGGGGACTAGCGGGAACTACGAG.

CDR3 sequence: CASSDLGASLGELFF. CDR3 bases read: TGTGCCAGCAGTGATTTGGGGGCTTCTCTCGGGGAG. The chain has TRBV6-1 and TRBJ2-2, with D maybe TRBD1 (6 bases). The sequenced fragment ends 3 residues before the CDR3 boundary, so the rest is inferred from the germline J gene. Germline loops: CDR1 MNHNS, CDR2 SASEGT. The CDR3 length is 15 residues. Trimming stripped 3 bases from V and 7 bases from J, with 15 bases between.